This TCR beta chain was captured in a study of blood T cell repertoires in COVID-19. Looking at the study overall: Donors in the United States, Italy and Spain gave samples during acute or convalescent COVID-19.

CDR3 length: 13 residues. Between the trimmed V and J ends, which lost 5 bases and 1 base, there was a span of 8 bases. The V gene's germline CDR1 is MNHNY and CDR2 SVGAGI (reference sequence). Here immunoSEQ multiplex PCR was the method, and the copy in TCRdb shows in-frame clones only, minus some. The sample has about 430,000 clones, 80% to 90% seen once. The study assigned cohorts using participant-reported clinical history. The receptor was isolated from a man younger than 45 who had recovered from COVID-19. This rearrangement joins TRBV6-6 to TRBJ1-2; D remains ambiguous. Sequenced sample: PBMCs or T cells enriched from blood (not recorded which). CDR3 loop: CASSPGLNYGYTF. The CDR3 coding sequence is TGTGCCAGCAGTCCCGGACTTAACTATGGCTACACCTTC.